A selection of T cell receptor beta chains follows, all from one sample in a study of radiation and T cells in renal cell carcinoma. Sequencing used immunoSEQ multiplex PCR; TCRdb keeps in-frame clones, though not all of them. The sample carries some 25,000 clones, 58% recorded once. Sequencing used tumor tissue, obtained from a patient whose treatment was nephrectomy without radiotherapy. The receptors were sampled from a man aged 35 to 55 with renal cell carcinoma. The CDR3 runs from the conserved cysteine through the conserved F or W. A D gene is named only where the DNA matches it firmly. Size is omitted from some rows. Given values are once, few, many or a class for expanded clones.

cdr3_aa | cdr3_nt | j_call | v_call | d_call | clone_size
CASSSPGLAGGDEQFF | TGTGCCAGCAGCTCTCCGGGACTAGCGGGAGGGGATGAGCAGTTCTTC | TRBJ2-1 | TRBV11-2 | TRBD2 | medium-sized
CASRPGKWDQPQHF | TGTGCCAGCAGGCCAGGGAAGTGGGATCAGCCCCAGCATTTT | TRBJ1-5 | TRBV27 | . | few
CASSLNGAAWLLNEQFF | TGTGCCAGCAGCTTAAACGGGGCCGCTTGGCTTTTGAATGAGCAGTTCTTC | TRBJ2-1 | TRBV5-4 | . | once
CASSLEAEGYTF | TGTGCCAGCAGCTTGGAGGCCGAGGGCTACACCTTC | TRBJ1-2 | TRBV5-4 | . | .
CASSPLGGATYEQYF | TGTGCCAGCAGCCCGCTAGGGGGCGCTACCTACGAGCAGTACTTC | TRBJ2-7 | TRBV9 | TRBD1 | .
CASTLGADTQYF | TGTGCCAGCACCCTTGGGGCAGATACGCAGTATTTT | TRBJ2-3 | TRBV5-4 | . | .
CASSLALNSLNTGELFF | TGTGCCAGCAGCTTGGCCTTAAACAGCCTGAACACCGGGGAGCTGTTTTTT | TRBJ2-2 | TRBV5-6 | . | .
CATRQGQGSNEQFF | TGTGCCACCCGCCAGGGACAGGGAAGCAATGAGCAGTTCTTC | TRBJ2-1 | TRBV6-6 | TRBD1 | .
CASSLEGEGYTF | TGTGCCAGCAGCTTAGAGGGGGAAGGCTACACCTTC | TRBJ1-2 | TRBV7-9 | . | many
CASSRSGDNQPQHF | TGTGCCAGCAGTAGATCAGGGGACAATCAGCCCCAGCATTTT | TRBJ1-5 | TRBV6-6 | . | once
CASSLVPMSSYEQYF | TGCGCCAGCAGCTTGGTACCGATGAGCTCCTACGAGCAGTACTTC | TRBJ2-7 | TRBV5-1 | . | few
CASSHLGEAEAFF | TGTGCCAGCAGCCATTTGGGGGAGGCTGAAGCTTTCTTT | TRBJ1-1 | TRBV14 | . | .
CASSHGGGSGGTYEQYF | TGCGCCAGCAGCCATGGCGGGGGGAGCGGGGGTACCTACGAGCAGTACTTC | TRBJ2-7 | TRBV4-1 | TRBD2 | .
CASSVGGLGYTF | TGTGCCAGCAGCGTAGGAGGGCTAGGCTACACCTTC | TRBJ1-2 | TRBV9 | . | .
CASSQDKWQGVPGELFF | TGCGCCAGCAGCCAAGATAAGTGGCAGGGCGTTCCCGGGGAGCTGTTTTTT | TRBJ2-2 | TRBV4-1 | . | few
CASSPTDTQYF | TGTGCCAGCAGCCCAACAGATACGCAGTATTTT | TRBJ2-3 | TRBV7-6 | . | .
CASSHWPQVVRNTEAFF | TGTGCCAGCAGCCATTGGCCACAGGTCGTCAGGAACACTGAAGCTTTCTTT | TRBJ1-1 | TRBV7-2 | . | few
CASSGLDSLNTGELFF | TGTGCCAGCAGTGGCCTAGACTCACTCAACACCGGGGAGCTGTTTTTT | TRBJ2-2 | TRBV9 | . | .
CASSPGPIIGYTF | TGTGCCAGCAGTCCCGGGCCCATAATTGGCTACACCTTC | TRBJ1-2 | TRBV27 | . | few
CASRPRGQTNEKLFF | TGTGCCAGCAGGCCGAGGGGACAGACTAATGAAAAACTGTTTTTT | TRBJ1-4 | TRBV28 | TRBD1 | .
CASSLADGGTDTQYF | TGCGCCAGCAGCTTGGCCGATGGGGGGACAGATACGCAGTATTTT | TRBJ2-3 | TRBV5-1 | . | .
CASSVRGGTEAFF | TGTGCCAGCAGTGTACGCGGAGGTACTGAAGCTTTCTTT | TRBJ1-1 | TRBV28 | . | .
CASSFSGAYGYTF | TGTGCCAGCAGCTTCTCCGGGGCCTATGGCTACACCTTC | TRBJ1-2 | TRBV7-8 | . | .
CAISEKGAGSEKLFF | TGTGCCATCAGTGAAAAGGGGGCGGGGAGTGAAAAACTGTTTTTT | TRBJ1-4 | TRBV10-3 | TRBD1 | .
CASSLGSGVANEKLFF | TGTGCCAGCAGCTTAGGTTCGGGAGTAGCTAATGAAAAACTGTTTTTT | TRBJ1-4 | TRBV5-6 | . | few
CASSVAGFQETQYF | TGTGCCAGCAGCGTAGCGGGATTCCAAGAGACCCAGTACTTC | TRBJ2-5 | TRBV9 | . | .
CASSPRQGAQYF | TGTGCCAGCAGTCCCAGACAGGGGGCGCAGTACTTC | TRBJ2-7 | TRBV6-6 | TRBD1 | .
CASSAAGGYTEAFF | TGCGCCAGCAGCGCCGCAGGGGGCTACACTGAAGCTTTCTTT | TRBJ1-1 | TRBV5-1 | TRBD1 | few
CASSHDQMTQYF | TGCGCCAGCAGCCACGATCAAATGACGCAGTATTTT | TRBJ2-3 | TRBV5-1 | . | .
CASSIQGAGGELFF | TGTGCCAGTAGTATACAGGGGGCAGGCGGGGAGCTGTTTTTT | TRBJ2-2 | TRBV19 | TRBD1 | few
CASSTRSRWAMNTEAFF | TGTGCCAGTAGTACTAGATCCCGTTGGGCCATGAACACTGAAGCTTTCTTT | TRBJ1-1 | TRBV19 | . | .
CASSGGRGSGYTF | TGTGCCAGCAGCGGGGGACGGGGTTCTGGCTACACCTTC | TRBJ1-2 | TRBV5-4 | . | few
CAIRAAGEGEEQYF | TGTGCCATCAGAGCAGCGGGAGAGGGTGAAGAGCAGTACTTC | TRBJ2-7 | TRBV10-3 | TRBD2 | .
CASTPRRGRVSEKLFF | TGTGCCAGCACTCCCCGCAGGGGGCGAGTCTCTGAAAAACTGTTTTTT | TRBJ1-4 | TRBV28 | TRBD1 | .
CASSTGDRPNEQFF | TGTGCCAGTAGTACTGGAGACAGACCCAATGAGCAGTTCTTC | TRBJ2-1 | TRBV19 | . | .
CASSLNTIRQDYTF | TGTGCCAGCAGCTTGAATACAATTAGGCAGGACTACACCTTC | TRBJ1-2 | TRBV5-5 | . | .
CSVAGLAGGRGLGRYEQYF | TGCAGCGTCGCGGGACTAGCGGGAGGTAGGGGTTTGGGGAGGTACGAGCAGTACTTC | TRBJ2-7 | TRBV29-1 | TRBD2 | .
CASSLVAGYGRAEAFF | TGTGCCAGCAGCTTAGTGGCAGGCTATGGGCGCGCTGAAGCTTTCTTT | TRBJ1-1 | TRBV7-8 | . | .
CASNNPNRSNYEQYF | TGTGCCAGCAACAATCCGAACAGGAGCAACTACGAGCAGTACTTC | TRBJ2-7 | TRBV11-1 | . | .
CASSQLGDGEAFF | TGTGCCAGCAGCCAACTGGGGGACGGTGAAGCTTTCTTT | TRBJ1-1 | TRBV4-2 | . | .
CASSVRQGRGNIQYF | TGTGCCAGCAGCGTCCGACAGGGGCGGGGAAACATTCAGTACTTC | TRBJ2-4 | TRBV5-4 | TRBD1 | many